The rows below give T cell receptor beta chains drawn from one sample of a study of CD8 T cells in Susac syndrome. MiXCR, applied by TCRdb to the immunoSEQ multiplex PCR reads, yields one record per CDR3 protein. The sample holds about 300,000 distinct CDR3 sequences, over 75% seen once. Sequencing was done on a sample of CD8+ T cells from PBMCs. The receptors stem from a human donor with multiple sclerosis. The CDR3 runs from the conserved cysteine through the conserved F or W. The order of the fields is V gene, clone size, J gene, D gene, CDR3 protein, CDR3 DNA. A D gene is named only where the DNA matches it firmly. Clone size is shown for a subset of rows, as once, few, many or a class of expanded clone.

v_gene: TRBV7-3; abundance: .; j_gene: TRBJ1-1; d_gene: TRBD1; CDR3aa: CASSLMENRGRNTEAFF; CDR3nt: TGTGCCAGCAGCTTAATGGAGAACAGGGGGCGGAACACTGAAGCTTTCTTT
v_gene: TRBV6-2/TRBV6-3; abundance: .; j_gene: TRBJ2-5; d_gene: TRBD2; CDR3aa: CASSRTSASETRYF; CDR3nt: TGTGCCAGCAGCCGGACTAGCGCCTCAGAGACCCGGTACTTC
v_gene: TRBV6-2/TRBV6-3; abundance: .; j_gene: TRBJ2-2; d_gene: .; CDR3aa: CASSYSNSASRYTGELFF; CDR3nt: TGTGCCAGCAGTTACTCGAATAGCGCTTCTAGGTACACCGGGGAGCTGTTTTTT
v_gene: TRBV11-2; abundance: few; j_gene: TRBJ2-3; d_gene: TRBD2; CDR3aa: CASSLPGLADTDTQYF; CDR3nt: TGTGCCAGCAGTTTGCCGGGACTAGCGGACACAGATACGCAGTATTTT
v_gene: TRBV12-3/TRBV12-4; abundance: .; j_gene: TRBJ1-1; d_gene: TRBD1; CDR3aa: CASRWTGVNTEAFF; CDR3nt: TGTGCCAGCAGATGGACAGGGGTGAACACTGAAGCTTTCTTT
v_gene: TRBV12-3/TRBV12-4; abundance: .; j_gene: TRBJ1-1; d_gene: .; CDR3aa: CASHLFMNTEAFF; CDR3nt: TGTGCCAGCCATCTATTTATGAACACTGAAGCTTTCTTT
v_gene: TRBV20-1; abundance: .; j_gene: TRBJ2-2; d_gene: TRBD1; CDR3aa: CSARDLVATGMRSGELFF; CDR3nt: TGCAGTGCTAGAGATCTCGTCGCGACAGGGATGCGCTCCGGGGAGCTGTTTTTT
v_gene: TRBV7-6; abundance: .; j_gene: TRBJ2-1; d_gene: TRBD2; CDR3aa: CASSLTTSGQYNEQFF; CDR3nt: TGTGCCAGCAGCTTAACGACTAGCGGACAATACAATGAGCAGTTCTTC
v_gene: TRBV7-9; abundance: .; j_gene: TRBJ1-5; d_gene: TRBD1; CDR3aa: CASSLVPGTDNQPQHF; CDR3nt: TGTGCCAGCAGCTTAGTTCCTGGGACAGATAATCAGCCCCAGCATTTT
v_gene: TRBV29-1; abundance: .; j_gene: TRBJ2-7; d_gene: TRBD2; CDR3aa: CSVELGLAGGPGEQYF; CDR3nt: TGCAGCGTTGAATTGGGACTAGCGGGAGGTCCCGGCGAGCAGTACTTC
v_gene: TRBV12-3/TRBV12-4; abundance: .; j_gene: TRBJ2-1; d_gene: .; CDR3aa: CASSLVDLVSEQFF; CDR3nt: TGTGCCAGCAGTTTAGTAGATTTAGTCAGTGAGCAGTTCTTC
v_gene: TRBV27; abundance: .; j_gene: TRBJ2-7; d_gene: .; CDR3aa: CASGSSGLSYEQYF; CDR3nt: TGTGCCAGCGGTTCGAGTGGCCTGTCCTACGAGCAGTACTTC
v_gene: TRBV20-1; abundance: .; j_gene: TRBJ1-2; d_gene: .; CDR3aa: CSARDRGALYGYTF; CDR3nt: TGCAGTGCTAGAGATAGGGGGGCTCTCTATGGCTACACCTTC
v_gene: TRBV19; abundance: .; j_gene: TRBJ2-1; d_gene: TRBD2; CDR3aa: CASSIDLSAGGHNEQFF; CDR3nt: TGTGCCAGTAGTATAGATCTATCAGCGGGAGGGCACAATGAGCAGTTCTTC
v_gene: TRBV20-1; abundance: .; j_gene: TRBJ2-1; d_gene: .; CDR3aa: CSAEHHNEQFF; CDR3nt: TGCAGTGCCGAACATCACAATGAGCAGTTCTTC
v_gene: TRBV24-1; abundance: few; j_gene: TRBJ1-2; d_gene: .; CDR3aa: CATSDSRADGYTF; CDR3nt: TGTGCCACCAGTGATTCCAGGGCGGATGGCTACACCTTC
v_gene: TRBV4-1; abundance: few; j_gene: TRBJ2-5; d_gene: TRBD1; CDR3aa: CASSQGRGTEQETQYF; CDR3nt: TGCGCCAGCAGCCAAGGTCGTGGGACAGAGCAAGAGACCCAGTACTTC
v_gene: TRBV20-1; abundance: .; j_gene: TRBJ2-1; d_gene: .; CDR3aa: CSASGGGLYNEQFF; CDR3nt: TGCAGTGCTAGTGGAGGGGGCCTCTACAATGAGCAGTTCTTC
v_gene: TRBV20-1; abundance: .; j_gene: TRBJ2-3; d_gene: .; CDR3aa: CSASDDRLMTDTQYF; CDR3nt: TGCAGTGCTAGCGATGACCGACTTATGACAGATACGCAGTATTTT
v_gene: TRBV4-2; abundance: .; j_gene: TRBJ2-7; d_gene: .; CDR3aa: CASSQDRTGEQYF; CDR3nt: TGTGCCAGCAGCCAAGACCGGACGGGGGAGCAGTACTTC
v_gene: TRBV11-2; abundance: .; j_gene: TRBJ2-7; d_gene: TRBD2; CDR3aa: CASSQKTSGKLYEQYF; CDR3nt: TGTGCCAGCAGCCAGAAGACTAGCGGGAAACTCTACGAGCAGTACTTC
v_gene: TRBV9; abundance: once; j_gene: TRBJ2-7; d_gene: TRBD2; CDR3aa: CASSAGGGGTYEQYF; CDR3nt: TGTGCCAGCAGCGCCGGTGGGGGGGGAACCTACGAGCAGTACTTC
v_gene: TRBV11-3; abundance: .; j_gene: TRBJ1-1; d_gene: .; CDR3aa: CASRLGGFAEAFF; CDR3nt: TGTGCCAGCAGACTAGGGGGGTTCGCTGAAGCTTTCTTT
v_gene: TRBV5-4; abundance: .; j_gene: TRBJ2-1; d_gene: TRBD2; CDR3aa: CASNSGREIYNEQFF; CDR3nt: TGTGCCAGCAATTCGGGGCGGGAGATATACAATGAGCAGTTCTTC
v_gene: TRBV3-1; abundance: .; j_gene: TRBJ1-4; d_gene: .; CDR3aa: CASSPSGDEKLFF; CDR3nt: TGTGCCAGCAGCCCCTCTGGGGATGAAAAACTGTTTTTT
v_gene: TRBV19; abundance: .; j_gene: TRBJ1-2; d_gene: .; CDR3aa: CASRTSDSPNYGYTF; CDR3nt: TGTGCCAGTAGGACCTCGGACAGCCCTAACTATGGCTACACCTTC
v_gene: TRBV15; abundance: .; j_gene: TRBJ2-5; d_gene: .; CDR3aa: CATTESQRPQETQYF; CDR3nt: TGTGCCACCACTGAGAGCCAGCGGCCACAAGAGACCCAGTACTTC
v_gene: TRBV7-9; abundance: .; j_gene: TRBJ2-3; d_gene: TRBD2; CDR3aa: CASSLGTSLRDTQYF; CDR3nt: TGTGCCAGCAGCTTAGGGACTAGTTTGCGAGATACGCAGTATTTT
v_gene: TRBV11-2; abundance: few; j_gene: TRBJ2-7; d_gene: .; CDR3aa: CASSLGGGQGYEQYF; CDR3nt: TGTGCCAGCAGCTTAGGGGGAGGGCAGGGGTACGAGCAGTACTTC
v_gene: TRBV6-2/TRBV6-3; abundance: .; j_gene: TRBJ2-7; d_gene: .; CDR3aa: CASSYNLGPYEQYF; CDR3nt: TGTGCCAGCAGTTACAACCTTGGACCCTACGAGCAGTACTTC
v_gene: TRBV9; abundance: .; j_gene: TRBJ2-2; d_gene: .; CDR3aa: CASSPPGLNTGELFF; CDR3nt: TGTGCCAGCAGCCCCCCGGGCCTTAACACCGGGGAGCTGTTTTTT
v_gene: TRBV6-5; abundance: .; j_gene: TRBJ1-2; d_gene: .; CDR3aa: CASSYSGVYGGYTF; CDR3nt: TGTGCCAGCAGTTACTCGGGTGTCTATGGTGGCTACACCTTC
v_gene: TRBV21-1; abundance: .; j_gene: TRBJ1-2; d_gene: .; CDR3aa: CASSPGGDYGCTF; CDR3nt: .
v_gene: TRBV27; abundance: once; j_gene: TRBJ2-7; d_gene: TRBD1; CDR3aa: CASSLSSGGSYEQYF; CDR3nt: TGTGCCAGCAGTTTATCATCAGGGGGCTCCTACGAGCAGTACTTC
v_gene: TRBV12-5; abundance: .; j_gene: TRBJ1-2; d_gene: TRBD1; CDR3aa: CASGWGGGQGLLYGYTF; CDR3nt: TGTGCTAGTGGTTGGGGGGGTGGACAGGGCTTACTCTATGGCTACACCTTC
v_gene: TRBV20-1; abundance: .; j_gene: TRBJ1-2; d_gene: .; CDR3aa: CSASGREEGRANYGYTF; CDR3nt: TGCAGTGCTAGCGGCAGGGAGGAAGGGAGGGCTAACTATGGCTACACCTTC
v_gene: TRBV6-5; abundance: few; j_gene: TRBJ1-2; d_gene: TRBD1; CDR3aa: CASSYLGQDYYGYTF; CDR3nt: TGTGCCAGCAGTTACTTGGGACAGGACTACTATGGCTACACCTTC